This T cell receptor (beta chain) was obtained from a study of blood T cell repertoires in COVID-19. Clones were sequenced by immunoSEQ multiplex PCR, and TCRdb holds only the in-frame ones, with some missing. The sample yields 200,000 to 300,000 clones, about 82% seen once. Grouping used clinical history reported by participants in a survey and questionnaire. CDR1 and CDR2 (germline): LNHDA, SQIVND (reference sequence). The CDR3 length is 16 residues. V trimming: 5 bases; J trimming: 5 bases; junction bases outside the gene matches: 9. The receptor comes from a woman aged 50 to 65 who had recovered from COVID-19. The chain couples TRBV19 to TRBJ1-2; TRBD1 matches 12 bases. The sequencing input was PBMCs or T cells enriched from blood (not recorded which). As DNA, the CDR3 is TGTGCCAGTAGTGTAACCGGGACAGGGGGCTGGTATGGCTACACCTTC. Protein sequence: CASSVTGTGGWYGYTF.